This entry lists 11 T cell receptor beta chains sequenced from one sample in a study of glioma-infiltrating T cells. Amplification of TCR alpha and beta CDR3 regions from RNA used iRepertoire nested multiplex PCR. TCRdb reanalysed the multiplex PCR reads using MiXCR and keeps one entry per CDR3 protein. The sample holds about 130,000 distinct CDR3 sequences; approximately 23% are singletons and the top ten take around 15%. Material for sequencing was glioma tissue, nonneoplastic brain tissue, or PBMCs (not recorded which). The receptors originated from a human donor with low-grade glioma or glioblastoma, undergoing nonglioma brain surgery, or in good health (not recorded which).

This clonotype occurred many times. The chain employs TRBV10-3 and TRBJ2-3, with D possibly matching TRBD2 (6 bases). The CDR3 runs to 15 residues. Trimming cost V 7 bases and J 3 bases, with 17 bases left between them. Per the germline V gene, CDR1 is ENHRY and CDR2 is SYGVKD. Here the CDR3 reads CAITPHSAGTDTQYF. The CDR3 nucleotides read TGTGCCATCACTCCTCACTCAGCGGGTACAGATACGCAGTATTTT.

The chain combines TRBV28 with TRBJ1-1; 12 bases match TRBD1. In germline, CDR1 is MDHEN, CDR2 SYDVKM. The CDR3 sequence is 15 residues long. After removal of 5 bases from V and 6 bases from J, the junction contained 7 bases not matched to a gene. CDR3 DNA: TGTGCCAGCAGTCGCGGGGACAGGGGGCTCCCTGAAGCTTTCTTT. As protein: CASSRGDRGLPEAFF.

Worth noting for this clonotype: A much larger clonotype is one base distant, so this may be a read error. The CDR3 ends on some other residue instead of the conserved phenylalanine or tryptophan, so this is likely a read error. The rearrangement links TRBV24-1 to TRBJ2-2; 7 bases fit TRBD2. The CDR3 contains 15 residues. CDR1 is KGHDR and CDR2 is SFDVKD in the germline V gene. The V and J ends lost 5 bases and 4 bases, in that order; junction bases with no gene match: 6. The chain's CDR3 is CATSGAGAATGELFS. CDR3 coding DNA: TGTGCCACCAGTGGGGCGGGAGCGGCCACCGGGGAGCTGTTTTCT.

This clonotype was counted many times. The CDR3 spells CASSPGTDILGYTF. The CDR3 DNA follows: TGTGCCAGCTCACCCGGGACAGATATTCTTGGCTACACCTTC. This chain uses TRBV18 with TRBJ1-2; 7 bases align to TRBD1. The CDR3 has 14 amino acids. Germline values: CDR1 KGHSH, CDR2 LQKENI. J lost 7 bases, V lost 3 bases, and 8 bases had no gene match.

The CDR3 DNA follows: TGTGCCAGTCAGACTCTGGCACAGGGGACGTACACCGGGGAGCTGTTTTTT. Translated, it gives CASQTLAQGTYTGELFF. The rearrangement joins TRBV19 to TRBJ2-2, with TRBD1 identical over 7 bases. V lost 8 bases to trimming and J lost 3 bases; unmatched junction nucleotides: 15. The length of the CDR3 is 17 residues. Germline values: CDR1 LNHDA, CDR2 SQIVND (reference sequence).

This clonotype was observed many times. The chain employs TRBV20-1 and TRBJ1-2, with D hard to call. CDR1 is DFQATT and CDR2 is SNEGSKA in the germline V gene (reference sequence). V shed 5 bases and J shed 4 bases, with 5 bases lying between them. This CDR3 has 10 residues. The CDR3 sequence: CSAPAYGYTF. The DNA of the CDR3 is TGCAGTGCTCCAGCCTATGGCTACACCTTC.

The chain is built from TRBV19 and TRBJ2-7; 11 bases align to TRBD2. The germline gives CDR1 LNHDA, CDR2 SQIVND (reference sequence). This CDR3 has 13 residues. The junction had 5 bases not matched to a gene; V was cut back by 10 bases and J by 3 bases. CDR3 DNA sequence: TGTGCCACCGGGACTAGCGGATTCTACGAGCAGTACTTC. Protein product: CATGTSGFYEQYF.

In this sample, this clonotype turned up many times. The rearrangement links TRBV7-2 to TRBJ2-2; 9 bases are shared with TRBD2. The CDR3 consists of 15 residues. With 0 bases clipped from V and 7 bases from J, the junction kept 3 bases outside the gene matches. Germline V gene sequence: CDR1 SGHTA, CDR2 FQGNSA. CDR3 amino acids: CASSLAGTSIGELFF. The CDR3 nucleotides are TGTGCCAGCAGCTTAGCCGGGACTAGCATCGGGGAGCTGTTTTTT.

About this clonotype itself: A much bigger clone sits one base away, suggesting this may be a read error. The chain couples TRBV7-9 to TRBJ1-6, with D uncertain. Germline-derived CDR1 and CDR2 are SEHNR and FQNEAQ (reference sequence). The CDR3 consists of 13 residues. The DNA of the CDR3 is TGTGCCAGCAGCCCCGAGCTCGAATCACCCTTCCACTTT. Encoded protein: CASSPELESPFHF.

On this clonotype itself: An end of the junction differs from the germline gene, which may be a read error. This chain links TRBV27 with TRBJ1-5; 7 bases are a match to TRBD1. The CDR3 consists of 13 residues. Germline CDR1 reads MNHEY; CDR2 reads SMNVEV (reference sequence). CDR3 loop: CASSFDRVHPRHF. For the CDR3, the DNA is TGTGCCAGCAGTTTCGACAGGGTTCATCCCCGGCATTTT.

This chain connects TRBV5-4 to TRBJ1-2; 8 bases fit TRBD1. V dropped 4 bases and J dropped 3; count of bases not matched to a gene: 5. Germline-derived CDR1 and CDR2 are SGHNT and YYREEE (reference sequence). The CDR3 contains 14 residues. Here the CDR3 reads CASSRVGQDYGYTF. The DNA of the CDR3 is TGTGCCAGCAGCCGGGTGGGACAGGACTATGGCTACACCTTC.